The present T cell receptor (beta chain) was sequenced within a study of T cell repertoires in cytomegalovirus infection (dated by TCRdb to the late 2010s). Context from the whole study: The HLA type of each donor mattered for the analysis, because public TCR beta signatures pointed to carriage of CMV infection along with the matching HLA type.

The paper's findings and limits, for the study overall: In both this cohort and an independent cohort of over 350 donors, the cumulative frequency of public TCR beta family members distinguished carriers of CMV infection plus the relevant HLA type. The ex vivo response was dominated by HLA-C-restricted CMV-specific TCR beta clonotypes, and the single most frequent clonotype in two of eight donors was supplied by these HLA-C-restricted clonotypes.

Measured from the cysteine to the phenylalanine, the CDR3 is 16 residues long. Of the read, only the CDR3 DNA is kept; its 48 bases are in frame from base 1. Taken from the germline V gene, the CDR1 and CDR2 loops are MGHRA and YSYEKL. Trimming takes 2 bases off V and 2 bases off J; junction bases not matched to a gene: 7. TCRdb names Illumina HiSeq 1500 as the instrument used. The raw public data were reprocessed by TCRdb itself: fastp quality trimming at Q25, MiXCR clonotype calling, in-frame beta chains only. Merged by CDR3 protein, the rows form single entries marked with the most common genes and DNA. This sample has almost 500,000 distinct CDR3 sequences in its table, and about 11% of those were observed once. The leading ten clones occupy roughly 10% of the sample. Ten or more counts support this clonotype. Its cognate antigen has yet to be identified. The input lacks base qualities; no much larger clone sits a single base away.

The sequencing input was PBMCs. Recombination joined TRBV4-1 with TRBJ2-5; TRBD1 agrees with 8 junctional bases. The sequence was obtained from a human donor in good health (CMV status not recorded). Some clones in this sample may be carry-over from other donors' samples. The nucleotide sequence reads as follows: TGCGCCAGCAGCCAACACAGGACAGGGAGGCAAGAGACCCAGTACTTC. Translated, it gives CASSQHRTGRQETQYF.